The T cell receptor beta chain under discussion was sequenced for a study of OX40 agonist ivuxolimab in advanced cancers. In the study overall: Having had anti-PD-1, anti-PD-L1 or anti-CTLA-4 therapy before was allowed, and around 44% had some. Partial responses were seen in three patients, one with hepatocellular carcinoma and two with cutaneous melanoma.

V shed 4 bases and J shed 0 bases, with 6 bases lying between them. The CDR3 totals 13 residues. From germline, CDR1 is LNHDA and CDR2 SQIVND (reference sequence). TCRdb's table, derived via immunoSEQ multiplex PCR, lists solely in-frame clones and lacks some. The data show about 28,000 clones, approximately 84% seen once. Prior autoimmune disease or systemic immunosuppression barred patients. This clone has only one observation. The clonotype originates from an adult with an advanced solid tumor such as melanoma, head and neck, liver or kidney cancer. The chain links TRBV19 to TRBJ1-1, with D unresolved. The sample was CD4+ or CD8+ T cells sorted from blood, taken in a trial of the OX40 agonist ivuxolimab. Here the CDR3 reads CASSSTLNTEAFF. CDR3 nucleotide sequence: TGTGCCAGTAGTAGCACTTTGAACACTGAAGCTTTCTTT.